The 13 T cell receptor beta chains below were found in one sample sequenced in a study of blood T cell repertoires in COVID-19. Clones were sequenced by immunoSEQ multiplex PCR, and TCRdb holds only the in-frame ones, with some missing. The sample contains tens of thousands of clones, around 90% of which appear only once. The sample consisted of peripheral blood. The receptors here all came from a male donor with acute or convalescent COVID-19.

This chain connects TRBV21-1 to TRBJ2-5; the D call of TRBD1 is as the table states it, not checked on the DNA. TRBV21-1 is reported as a pseudogene. The CDR3 runs to 16 residues. As DNA, the CDR3 is TGTGCCAGCAGCAACAGGGTTCGTTGGGTTTCTGAGACCCAGTACTTC. Translation: CASSNRVRWVSETQYF.

The rearrangement links TRBV3-1 (or the pseudogene TRBV3-2) to TRBJ2-3; D is unresolved. The length of the CDR3 is 16 residues. Germline V gives CDR1 LGHDT, CDR2 YNNKEL (reference sequence). V was pared by 1 base and J by 1 base, with 12 bases between. CDR3 nucleotides: TGTGCCAGCAGCCAAGTCCCAACCCGGGGCACAGATACGCAGTATTTT. It encodes CASSQVPTRGTDTQYF.

Concerning this clone: Compared with germline, one end of the junction differs, possibly owing to a read error. The rearrangement joins TRBV7-7 to TRBJ2-5; 8 nucleotides line up with TRBD1. Per germline, CDR1 SSHAT and CDR2 FNYEAQ (reference sequence). The CDR3 contains 14 residues. In DNA form, the CDR3 reads TGTGCTAGCAGCCAAGGACAGGGCCTAAGGACCCAGTACTTC. This translates into CASSQGQGLRTQYF.

This chain connects TRBV7-8 to TRBJ2-1; possible D gene TRBD1, 6 bases. The CDR3 has 20 residues. Germline V gene lookup returns CDR1 SGHVS and CDR2 FQNEAQ. Trimming removed 1 base at V and 5 bases at J, with 27 bases between. The CDR3 nucleotides are TGTGCCAGCAGCTTAGGTCGAGTCGTCAGAGGTGGGACACAAAACAATGAGCAGTTCTTC. It specifies CASSLGRVVRGGTQNNEQFF.

The gene calls are TRBV29-1 and TRBJ1-2, with 10 bases matching TRBD1. V was pared by 4 bases and J by 6 bases, with 5 bases of the junction left unmatched. The germline V gene has CDR1 SQVTM and CDR2 ANQGSEA. This CDR3 has 13 amino acids. CDR3 sequence (DNA): TGCAGCGTTGGCGGGGGGACAGGGGATGGCTACACCTTC. Residues: CSVGGGTGDGYTF. Together with reference TRBV29-1 and TRBJ1-2, the CDR3 gives the full variable domain: SAVISQKPSRDICQRGTSLTIQCQVDSQVTMMFWYRQQPGQSLTLIATANQGSEATYESGFVIDKFPISRPNLTFSTLTVSNMSPEDSSIYLCSVGGGTGDGYTFGSGTRLTVV.

In its sample, this clone was seen once. V is TRBV7-8 and J is TRBJ1-6; no clear D. V lost 1 base, J lost 0 bases, and 16 bases lay in between. Germline CDR1 is SGHVS and CDR2 is FQNEAQ. This CDR3 contains 19 residues. CDR3 protein: CASSLGAATGSSYNSPLHF. CDR3 nucleotides: TGTGCCAGCAGCTTAGGGGCAGCAACTGGTAGCTCCTATAATTCACCCCTCCACTTT.

The V gene is TRBV19, the J gene TRBJ1-2; D perhaps matches TRBD1 (6 bases). The germline gives CDR1 LNHDA, CDR2 SQIVND (reference sequence). The CDR3 has 15 amino acids. V was shortened by 3 bases and J by 8 bases, with 19 bases between the two germline ends. The chain's CDR3 is CASSMSGTNTAGYTF. CDR3 DNA: TGTGCCAGTAGTATGTCCGGGACAAATACTGCGGGCTACACCTTC.

The chain couples TRBV24-1 to TRBJ2-5, with 7 bases aligning to TRBD2. CDR1 is KGHDR and CDR2 is SFDVKD in the germline V gene. The CDR3 has 15 amino acids. Trimming cost V 5 bases and J 1 base; bases outside gene matches: 6. The CDR3 here is CATSGVGGTQETQYF. Written as DNA, the CDR3 is TGTGCCACCAGTGGAGTGGGGGGGACCCAAGAGACCCAGTACTTC.

The rearrangement uses TRBV19 and TRBJ2-1; tentative D call: TRBD1 (6 bases). The V end was cut by 7 bases, the J end by 3 bases, with 13 bases between. The CDR3 has 14 residues. Germline V CDR1 and CDR2: LNHDA, SQIVND (reference sequence). The CDR3 sequence: CASTRVGGYNEQFF. The DNA for the CDR3 is TGTGCCAGTACCCGGGTAGGGGGCTACAATGAGCAGTTCTTC.

This chain links TRBV7-2 with TRBJ2-7, with TRBD2 matching over 9 bases. Germline V gene lookup returns CDR1 SGHTA and CDR2 FQGNSA. V lost 4 bases and J lost 2; bases outside the gene matches: 3. The CDR3 has 14 amino acids. The CDR3 here is CASSSLAGPYEQYF. Written as DNA, the CDR3 is TGTGCCAGCAGCTCCCTAGCGGGGCCCTACGAGCAGTACTTC.

The J gene is TRBJ2-5, the V gene TRBV3-1 (or the pseudogene TRBV3-2), with D tentatively TRBD2 (6 bases). Trimming cost V 3 bases and J 5 bases, with 13 bases left between them. The length of the CDR3 is 14 residues. Germline V gene data show CDR1 as LGHDT and CDR2 as YNNKEL (reference sequence). CDR3 region: CASSQLGGAETQYF. The CDR3 DNA reads as TGTGCCAGCAGCCAGTTGGGCGGGGCGGAGACCCAGTACTTC.

This chain uses TRBV13 with TRBJ2-7; D unclear. The V end lost 5 bases, the J end lost 7 bases, and 9 bases lay between the germline ends. The germline CDR1 and CDR2 sequences are PRHDT and FYEKMQ (reference sequence). This CDR3 is 11 amino acids long. In nucleotides, the CDR3 is TGTGCCAGCAGCGCCCAACAGGAGCAGTACTTC. Translated: CASSAQQEQYF. Full variable domain (outside the CDR3, taken from reference TRBV13 and TRBJ2-7): AAGVIQSPRHLIKEKRETATLKCYPIPRHDTVYWYQQGPGQDPQFLISFYEKMQSDKGSIPDRFSAQQFSDYHSELNMSSLELGDSALYFCASSAQQEQYFGPGTRLTVT.

This rearrangement joins TRBV5-6 to TRBJ1-1; no definite D call. CDR1 and CDR2 from the germline V gene are SGHDT and YYEEEE. The ends were cut back, 1 base at V and 1 base at J, with 8 bases in the middle. This CDR3 is 14 amino acids long. This CDR3 reads CASSLRVANTEAFF. DNA of the CDR3: TGTGCCAGCAGCTTGCGGGTTGCGAACACTGAAGCTTTCTTT. Full variable domain (rest looked up from reference TRBV5-6 and TRBJ1-1): DAGVTQSPTHLIKTRGQQVTLRCSPKSGHDTVSWYQQALGQGPQFIFQYYEEEERQRGNFPDRFSGHQFPNYSSELNVNALLLGDSALYLCASSLRVANTEAFFGQGTRLTVV.